These 24 T cell receptor beta chains originate from one sample sequenced in a study of OX40 agonist ivuxolimab in advanced cancers. Using immunoSEQ multiplex PCR, the repertoire was profiled, and TCRdb retains in-frame clones only, with some absent. In the table there are about 19,000 clones, 65% to 85% of which are singletons. The material was CD4+ or CD8+ T cells sorted from blood, obtained in a trial of the OX40 agonist ivuxolimab. The receptor source for this set is an adult with an advanced solid tumor such as melanoma, head and neck, liver or kidney cancer.

V usage is TRBV14 and J usage is TRBJ2-5; unclear D gene. Trimming removed 2 bases from V and 5 bases from J, with 12 bases in between. Germline CDR1 is SGHDN and CDR2 is FVKESK. The CDR3 spans 14 residues. In DNA form, the CDR3 reads TGTGCCAGCAGCCAACGGACCGGGTTCGAGACCCAGTACTTC. Amino acids: CASSQRTGFETQYF.

This chain joins TRBV7-9 and TRBJ1-4; 8 nucleotides align to TRBD1. Germline assignment: CDR1 SEHNR and CDR2 FQNEAQ (reference sequence). The trim removed 5 bases at V and 3 bases at J, leaving 5 bases unmatched. The CDR3 is made up of 15 amino acids. CDR3 loop: CASSPTTGANEKLFF. In DNA, the CDR3 is TGTGCCAGCAGCCCAACGACAGGGGCTAATGAAAAACTGTTTTTT.

This clone was found once. This rearrangement joins TRBV11-2 to TRBJ2-3; D unclear. V lost 5 bases to trimming and J lost 4 bases, with 10 bases between them. The length of the CDR3 is 13 residues. Germline V lookup: CDR1 SGHAT, CDR2 FQNNGV. CDR3 coding DNA: TGTGCCAGCAGCCAAGGTGGACCAGATACGCAGTATTTT. This sequence encodes CASSQGGPDTQYF. The full variable domain, its missing parts supplied by reference TRBV11-2 and TRBJ2-3, is EAGVAQSPRYKIIEKRQSVAFWCNPISGHATLYWYQQILGQGPKLLIQFQNNGVVDDSQLPKDRFSAERLKGVDSTLKIQPAKLEDSAVYLCASSQGGPDTQYFGPGTRLTVL.

In this sample, this clone turned up once. The CDR3 here is CASSIGALNTEAFF. DNA for the CDR3: TGTGCCAGCAGCATCGGGGCATTGAACACTGAAGCTTTCTTT. V gene TRBV28 combines with J gene TRBJ1-1; perhaps TRBD1 as D (5 bases). CDR3 length: 14 amino acids. Trimming removed 6 bases at V and 0 bases at J, with 11 bases between. Germline V gives CDR1 MDHEN, CDR2 SYDVKM.

The CDR3 DNA reads TGTGCCAGTAGTTCCCCTTCTGGATACACTGAAGCTTTCTTT. Its translation is CASSSPSGYTEAFF. The chain links TRBV19 to TRBJ1-1; D unresolved. Germline V gene sequence: CDR1 LNHDA, CDR2 SQIVND (reference sequence). V lost 5 bases and J lost 3, with 13 bases in between. CDR3 length: 14 amino acids.

The V call is TRBV9, the J call TRBJ2-3; 10 bases fit TRBD1. This CDR3 is built from 16 residues. In germline, CDR1 is SGDLS, CDR2 YYNGEE. V lost 5 bases and J lost 4; bases outside the gene matches: 10. The CDR3 region has the DNA TGTGCCAGCAGTACCTATGGGACAGGGGTGTCAGATACGCAGTATTTT. It is translated as CASSTYGTGVSDTQYF.

This clone has just a few counts. The chain carries TRBV21-1 and TRBJ1-2. TRBV21-1 is marked as a pseudogene. CDR3 length equals 14 residues. DNA for the CDR3: TGTGCCAGCAGCACGAGGGTGGCCTTTTATGGCTACACCTTC. This codes for CASSTRVAFYGYTF.

The chain employs TRBV19 and TRBJ2-6; TRBD2 is a possible D gene (6 bases). The CDR3 loop spans 17 amino acids. From germline, CDR1 is LNHDA and CDR2 SQIVND (reference sequence). Trimming shortened V by 3 bases and J by 3 bases, and 15 bases separated the two germline ends. CDR3: CASSISGRTVGANVLTF. The CDR3 bases are TGTGCCAGTAGTATCAGCGGGCGGACGGTTGGGGCCAACGTCCTGACTTTC.

This clone was seen only once. The chain employs TRBV4-1 and TRBJ2-3; 12 bases are a match to TRBD2. Germline CDR1 and CDR2: MGHRA and YSYEKL. CDR3 size: 15 residues. The junction had 6 bases not matched to a gene; V was cut back by 8 bases and J by 3 bases. The CDR3 DNA sequence: TGCGCCAGCGGTCATCTAGCGGGGGGGACAGATACGCAGTATTTT. This sequence encodes CASGHLAGGTDTQYF.

The V call is TRBV7-9, the J call TRBJ1-2; perhaps TRBD1 as D (6 bases). Germline lookup yields CDR1 SEHNR and CDR2 FQNEAQ (reference sequence). V lost 8 bases and J lost 3, with 13 bases in between. This CDR3 contains 13 residues. DNA of the CDR3: TGTGCCAGCGGAGGGGGGAAGGACTATGGCTACACCTTC. Protein sequence: CASGGGKDYGYTF. Combining the CDR3 with reference TRBV7-9 and TRBJ1-2 gives the whole variable domain DTGVSQNPRHKITKRGQNVTFRCDPISEHNRLYWYRQTLGQGPEFLTYFQNEAQLEKSRLLSDRFSAERPKGSFSTLEIQRTEQGDSAMYLCASGGGKDYGYTFGSGTRLTVV.

J is TRBJ2-7 and V is TRBV27; tentative D call: TRBD1 (5 bases). The CDR3 runs to 13 residues. With 2 bases removed from V and 1 base from J, the gap between germline ends came to 6 bases. Germline CDR1 MNHEY, CDR2 SMNVEV (reference sequence). The CDR3 DNA follows: TGTGCCAGCAGTTTAGACAGTTCCTACGAGCAGTACTTC. Translation: CASSLDSSYEQYF.

This clone has a single count. The rearrangement joins TRBV9 to TRBJ1-1; 7 nucleotides match TRBD1. The J segment lost 5 bases and the V segment lost 3 bases, leaving 19 bases of the junction unmatched. The CDR3 extends over 18 amino acids. CDR1 is SGDLS, CDR2 YYNGEE, per germline. The DNA of the CDR3 is TGTGCCAGCAGCGGACAGCCGGGACAGACTAAGCGGTCAACTGAAGCTTTCTTT. Encoded protein: CASSGQPGQTKRSTEAFF.

This clone was seen a few times. The chain carries TRBV4-1 and TRBJ2-7; maybe TRBD1 (5 bases). V lost 4 bases and J lost 6, with 19 bases in between. CDR1 and CDR2 (germline): MGHRA, YSYEKL. This CDR3 has 15 residues. As DNA, the CDR3 is TGCGCCAGCAGCCCACACCTTGGGGCTAGAGTCGAGCAGTACTTC. It codes for CASSPHLGARVEQYF.

By share, this clone counts as medium-sized (0.01 to 0.1%). The chain recombines TRBV6-1 with TRBJ2-7; D tentatively fits TRBD1 or TRBD2 (5 bases each). The CDR3 runs to 13 residues. In germline, CDR1 is MNHNS, CDR2 SASEGT. Trimming took 10 bases from V and 1 from J, leaving 14 bases between them. CDR3: CATRRDGSYEQYF. The CDR3 DNA is TGTGCCACCAGACGGGACGGATCCTACGAGCAGTACTTC.

The chain joins TRBV28 to TRBJ1-4; unclear D gene. Per the germline V gene, CDR1 is MDHEN and CDR2 is SYDVKM. Trimming cost V 5 bases and J 3 bases, with 16 bases left between them. The CDR3 length is 16 residues. CDR3 nucleotides: TGTGCCAGCAGTCTGCTCTCAAGGGCGGCTAATGAAAAACTGTTTTTT. This encodes CASSLLSRAANEKLFF.

This clone was counted a few times. The gene calls are TRBV5-5 and TRBJ2-7; no clear D gene. CDR1 and CDR2 (germline): SGHKS, YYEKEE (reference sequence). CDR3 length: 14 residues. V was clipped by 2 bases and J by 5 bases, with 14 bases between them. Here the CDR3 DNA reads TGTGCCAGCAGCTTAGGCCACAGTTCCCACGAGCAGTACTTC. Translating it yields CASSLGHSSHEQYF.

The J gene is TRBJ1-2, the V gene TRBV6-6; D not resolved. CDR1 MNHNY and CDR2 SVGAGI come from the germline V gene (reference sequence). With 8 bases removed from V and 8 bases from J, the gap between germline ends came to 12 bases. The CDR3 has 11 residues. The DNA for the CDR3 is TGTGCCAGCGGGGAGACGGGAGGCTACACCTTC. It encodes CASGETGGYTF.

The chain employs TRBV7-9 and TRBJ1-4; 10 nucleotides match TRBD1. Per the germline V gene, CDR1 is SEHNR and CDR2 is FQNEAQ (reference sequence). V was clipped by 6 bases and J by 3 bases; unmatched bases: 7. The CDR3 sequence is 16 residues long. CDR3 sequence reads: CASRLGTGVANEKLFF. CDR3 sequence (DNA): TGTGCCAGCAGGCTGGGGACAGGGGTTGCTAATGAAAAACTGTTTTTT.

V usage is TRBV6-6 and J usage is TRBJ2-7; no firm D call. Germline V gives CDR1 MNHNY, CDR2 SVGAGI (reference sequence). The CDR3 contains 13 residues. V lost 6 bases, J lost 3 bases, and 12 bases lay in between. The CDR3 DNA sequence: TGTGCCAGCAGCCCCGGCTTCGGCTACGAGCAGTACTTC. This gives the protein CASSPGFGYEQYF.

The V call is TRBV7-8, the J call TRBJ1-2, with 8 bases identical to TRBD1. CDR1 and CDR2 (germline): SGHVS, FQNEAQ. The ends lost 5 bases at V and 6 bases at J; junction bases unmatched: 17. The CDR3 contains 17 residues. The CDR3 here is CASSPGIPGQGWDGYTF. CDR3 in DNA: TGTGCCAGCAGCCCAGGGATCCCCGGACAGGGATGGGATGGCTACACCTTC.

The CDR3: CSVSPANTGELFF. DNA for the CDR3: TGCAGCGTTAGTCCGGCGAACACCGGGGAGCTGTTTTTT. This rearrangement joins TRBV29-1 to TRBJ2-2; D is uncertain. V was clipped by 5 bases and J by 0 bases, with 7 bases between them. This CDR3 has 13 residues. Per the germline V gene, CDR1 is SQVTM and CDR2 is ANQGSEA.

The DNA of the CDR3 is TGCGCCAGCAGCTTGGCCCCGTCCAGCGGGCCTAGCACAGATACGCAGTATTTT. It yields the protein CASSLAPSSGPSTDTQYF. The chain uses TRBV5-1 and TRBJ2-3; possibly TRBD2 for D (6 bases). V was clipped by 0 bases and J by 0 bases, with 17 bases between them. Germline CDR1 reads SGHRS; CDR2 reads YFSETQ. The CDR3 sequence is 18 residues long.

The J gene is TRBJ2-3, the V gene TRBV27; no clear D gene. This CDR3 is built from 12 residues. Trimming shortened V by 4 bases and J by 6 bases, and 8 bases separated the two germline ends. Looked up from germline, CDR1 is MNHEY and CDR2 is SMNVEV (reference sequence). The CDR3 DNA reads as TGTGCCAGCAGTTCCTCGGGTGATACGCAGTATTTT. As protein: CASSSSGDTQYF.

V gene TRBV4-1 combines with J gene TRBJ1-2; D may be TRBD1 (5 bases). Germline V gene sequence: CDR1 MGHRA, CDR2 YSYEKL. The CDR3 covers 15 residues. Trimming took 1 base from V and 8 from J, leaving 17 bases between them. This CDR3 is CASSQVRGQGWGYTF. The DNA of the CDR3 is TGCGCCAGCAGCCAAGTAAGAGGCCAGGGATGGGGCTACACCTTC.